A selection of T cell receptor beta chains follows, all from one sample in a study of blood T cell repertoires in COVID-19. Method: immunoSEQ multiplex PCR; TCRdb's copy keeps in-frame clones and lacks some. The sample has 100,000 or so clones, approximately 79% seen once. The sample was peripheral blood. These receptors were taken from a man between 65 and 79 years old with active or convalescent COVID-19. Each CDR3 is given with its conserved first and last residue. D genes are given only for firm matches. Not all rows give a size; the values are once, few, many and, for expanded clones, a class.

j_call	clone_size	v_call	d_call	cdr3_aa	cdr3_nt
TRBJ2-1	-	TRBV10-1	TRBD2	CASSPSGTYNEQFF	TGCGCCAGCAGCCCTAGCGGGACTTATAATGAGCAGTTCTTC
TRBJ1-3	few	TRBV18	-	CASSPVAENTIYF	TGTGCCAGCTCACCGGTCGCGGAGAACACCATATATTTT
TRBJ1-2	-	TRBV5-1	-	CASSFDRNYGYTF	TGCGCCAGCAGTTTTGACAGGAACTATGGCTACACCTTC
TRBJ1-1	-	TRBV27	TRBD1	CASRRQGRAEAFF	TGTGCCAGCAGACGACAGGGTCGCGCTGAAGCTTTCTTT
TRBJ2-7	-	TRBV19	TRBD1	CASSMRDRGLYEQYF	TGTGCCAGTAGTATGCGAGACAGGGGGTTGTACGAGCAGTACTTC
TRBJ2-2	-	TRBV6-6	-	CASSPGYGGTGNTGELFF	TGTGCCAGCAGTCCCGGTTACGGCGGGACGGGAAACACCGGGGAGCTGTTTTTT
TRBJ1-2	-	TRBV6-5	-	CASSYNREVNYGYTF	TGTGCCAGCAGTTATAACAGGGAAGTGAACTATGGCTACACCTTC
TRBJ1-6	-	TRBV11-2	-	CASSRLEGGDSPLHF	TGTGCCAGCAGCCGCCTCGAAGGGGGAGATTCACCCCTCCACTTT
TRBJ2-2	-	TRBV9	TRBD2	CASSVEPAGGLGELFF	TGTGCCAGCAGCGTAGAACCAGCGGGAGGGCTCGGGGAGCTGTTTTTT
TRBJ2-7	-	TRBV7-9	-	CASSLGRSHEQYF	TGTGCCAGCAGCTTAGGGAGAAGCCACGAGCAGTACTTC
TRBJ2-5	-	TRBV3-1/TRBV3-2	-	CASSPWWNRQETQYF	TGTGCCAGCAGCCCATGGTGGAACAGACAAGAGACCCAGTACTTC
TRBJ2-7	few	TRBV30	TRBD2	CAWSVPGTSGNYEQYF	TGTGCCTGGAGTGTACCTGGGACTAGCGGGAACTACGAGCAGTACTTC
TRBJ2-1	-	TRBV3-1/TRBV3-2	TRBD2	CASSQVAGAYNEQFF	TGTGCCAGCAGCCAGGTAGCGGGGGCCTACAATGAGCAGTTCTTC
TRBJ1-1	few	TRBV7-3	TRBD1	CASSRSGQLNTEAFF	TGTGCCAGCAGCCGTTCGGGACAGTTGAACACTGAAGCTTTCTTT
TRBJ2-5	-	TRBV4-1	TRBD1	CASSQNRGLLSQETQYF	TGCGCCAGCAGCCAAAACAGGGGGCTCCTCTCCCAAGAGACCCAGTACTTC